This TCR beta chain was recovered during a study of blood T cell repertoires in COVID-19. For the study at large: Samples representing acute and convalescent COVID-19 were sourced from the United States, Italy and Spain.

Study members were between about 18 and 90 years old and lived in 20 to 30 US regions. Participant-given clinical history determined each cohort assignment. Study processing details: Quantification of nucleated cells was approximated via reference gene primer amplification. TCRdb keeps only in-frame clones here, not all; method: immunoSEQ multiplex PCR. D and trimming come from the DNA, and the V and J calls and clone size come from that table. The sample includes roughly 220,000 clones, about 79% seen only once; the top ten take approximately 1.4%. This clonotype was sampled from a middle-aged woman with acute COVID-19. The material sequenced was PBMCs or T cells enriched from blood (not recorded which).

CDR3 sequence reads: CASSQAGLRGFYEQYF. For the CDR3, the DNA is TGTGCCAGCAGCCAGGCGGGACTAAGGGGGTTCTACGAGCAGTACTTC. The rearrangement links TRBV3-1 (or the pseudogene TRBV3-2) to TRBJ2-7; a weak D match, TRBD2 (7 bases). This CDR3 contains 16 residues. CDR1 LGHDT and CDR2 YNNKEL come from the germline V gene (reference sequence). The V and J ends lost 3 bases and 3 bases respectively, with 18 bases between them.